This paragraph covers one TCR beta chain sequence. The entry originates in a study of cytomegalovirus exposure and HLA in healthy donors. The primer mix had 60 Vbeta and 13 Jbeta primers. Generated by immunoSEQ multiplex PCR, the TCRdb table keeps only in-frame clones and is missing some. The sample has about 180,000 clones, around 80% seen once. The TCR was taken from a man aged 40-55 years in good health and CMV-seronegative. Sequencing input: PBMCs.

The CDR3 nucleotides read TGCGCCAGCAGTGAGTTCGGGGGGGACCCAGATACGCAGTATTTT. It encodes CASSEFGGDPDTQYF. The chain is built from TRBV10-1 and TRBJ2-3, with 8 bases matching TRBD2. Germline CDR1 reads WNHNN; CDR2 reads SYGVQD (reference sequence). J lost 4 bases, V lost 1 base, and 4 bases had no gene match. CDR3 length: 15 amino acids.